These T cell receptor beta chains were read from a single sample in a study of beta chain features in type 1 diabetes. Profiled with immunoSEQ multiplex PCR; TCRdb holds only in-frame clones, not every one. The sample gives roughly 180,000 clones, over 6% of which show up once; approximately 0.5% is in the top ten. Sequenced sample: central memory CD4+ T cells from blood. The receptors originated from a man between 18 and 35 years old with type 1 diabetes. The CDR3 runs from the conserved cysteine through the conserved F or W. A D gene is named only where the DNA matches it firmly. Where a row states a size, it is once, few, many or the class of an expanded clone; other rows omit it.

v_gene	d_gene	j_gene	abundance	CDR3nt	CDR3aa
TRBV28	NA	TRBJ1-4	many	TGTGCCTGCGGGGGGACTAATGAAAAACTGTTTTTT	CACGGTNEKLFF
TRBV7-8	NA	TRBJ2-1	many	TGTGCCAGCAGCTTAGCCAGATACAATGAGCAGTTCTTC	CASSLARYNEQFF
TRBV7-2	TRBD2	TRBJ2-7	many	TGTGCCAGCAGCTTAGAGGGCGGGAGGGACCAGTACTTC	CASSLEGGRDQYF
TRBV5-8	TRBD2	TRBJ2-1	few	TGTGCCAGCAGCGGGGTTAGCGGGAGGGCTTACAATGAGCAGTTCTTC	CASSGVSGRAYNEQFF
TRBV13	TRBD2	TRBJ2-1	few	TGTGCCAGCAGCTATGGACTAGCGGGTTACAATGAGCAGTTCTTC	CASSYGLAGYNEQFF
TRBV11-2	TRBD1	TRBJ2-1	NA	TGTGCCAGCAGCCGGGACAGGGGAACCTACAATGAGCAGTTCTTC	CASSRDRGTYNEQFF
TRBV6-6	TRBD2	TRBJ2-7	NA	TGTGCCAGCAGTTACTCGATATCGGCTAGCGGGTACGAGCAGTACTTC	CASSYSISASGYEQYF
TRBV28	TRBD2	TRBJ2-2	few	TGTGCCAGCTGGCGGGGGGCCCGGAACACCGGGGAGCTGTTTTTT	CASWRGARNTGELFF
TRBV5-1	NA	TRBJ1-1	NA	TGCGCCAGCAGCTTGGCCGGCGGAGGGCTGAACACTGAAGCTTTCTTT	CASSLAGGGLNTEAFF
TRBV5-6	NA	TRBJ2-5	NA	TGTGCCAGCAGCCACGTGAGGAGCAACCGTCGGGAGACCCAGTACTTC	CASSHVRSNRRETQYF
TRBV15	TRBD2	TRBJ2-5	NA	TGTGCCACCAGCGGGACTAGCGGGGGTACCCAGTACTTC	CATSGTSGGTQYF
TRBV5-5	NA	TRBJ2-6	few	TGTGCCAGCAGCTCGACAGGTAGCTCTGGGGCCAACGTCCTGACTTTC	CASSSTGSSGANVLTF
TRBV10-3	TRBD2	TRBJ2-7	many	TGTGCCATCTCACGGGGGGGCTCCTACGAGCAGTACTTC	CAISRGGSYEQYF
TRBV28	NA	TRBJ1-2	few	TGTGCCAGCAGTCAGGGCCCCTATGGCTACACCTTC	CASSQGPYGYTF
TRBV15	NA	TRBJ1-1	NA	TGTGCCACCAGCCGCAAGGGACTCACTGAAGCTTTCTTT	CATSRKGLTEAFF
TRBV5-1	NA	TRBJ1-1	few	TGCGCCAGCGGCCGAGACAGTAACACTGAAGCTTTCTTT	CASGRDSNTEAFF
TRBV5-5	TRBD1	TRBJ2-6	few	TGTGCCAGCAGCCCCTCAGGGGGCGAAGCTGGGGCCAACGTCCTGACTTTC	CASSPSGGEAGANVLTF
TRBV10-3	TRBD1	TRBJ2-5	few	TGTGCCATCAGCGGCCAGACAGGGGCGGAGACCCAGTACTTC	CAISGQTGAETQYF
TRBV18	TRBD1	TRBJ2-2	few	TGTGCCAGCTCACCAGGGGACAGGGGGCCGATTACCGGGGAGCTGTTTTTT	CASSPGDRGPITGELFF
TRBV5-1	NA	TRBJ1-1	few	TGCGCCAGCAGCTTGGGTGGGCAGGGCGCCACTGAAGCTTTCTTT	CASSLGGQGATEAFF
TRBV7-9	NA	TRBJ2-3	few	TGTGCCAGCAGCTTAGGTCTGGACAGACGCACAGATACGCAGTATTTT	CASSLGLDRRTDTQYF
TRBV6-5	NA	TRBJ1-4	few	TGTGCCAGCAAGTCTCTAAGAGGACGGGAGGAACTGTTTTTT	CASKSLRGREELFF
TRBV5-1	NA	TRBJ2-3	NA	TGCGCCAGCAGCCTTTGGCGCCCGAGGACTATCAACACAGATACGCAGTATTTT	CASSLWRPRTINTDTQYF
TRBV5-4	TRBD1	TRBJ2-7	few	TGTGCCAGCAGCTGGACAGGGGGGACTAACGAGCAGTACTTC	CASSWTGGTNEQYF
TRBV7-9	NA	TRBJ2-4	few	TGTGCCAGCAGCTTACAGGGTGAAAACATTCAGTACTTC	CASSLQGENIQYF